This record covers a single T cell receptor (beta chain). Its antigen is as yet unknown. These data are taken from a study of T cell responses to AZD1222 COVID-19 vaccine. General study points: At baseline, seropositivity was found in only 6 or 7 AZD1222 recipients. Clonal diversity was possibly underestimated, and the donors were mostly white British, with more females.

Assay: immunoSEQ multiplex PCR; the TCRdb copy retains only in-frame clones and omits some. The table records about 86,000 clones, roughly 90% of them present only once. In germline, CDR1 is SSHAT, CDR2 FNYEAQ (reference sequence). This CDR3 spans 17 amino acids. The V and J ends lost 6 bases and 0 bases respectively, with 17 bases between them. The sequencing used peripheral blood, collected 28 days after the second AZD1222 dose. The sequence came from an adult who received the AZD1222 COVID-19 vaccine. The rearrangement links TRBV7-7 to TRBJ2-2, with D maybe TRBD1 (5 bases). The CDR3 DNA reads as TGTGCCAGCAGTTCCAGACCTCAGACAGCGAACACCGGGGAGCTGTTTTTT. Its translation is CASSSRPQTANTGELFF. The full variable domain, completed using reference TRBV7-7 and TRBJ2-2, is GAGVSQSPRYKVTKRGQDVTLRCDPISSHATLYWYQQALGQGPEFLTYFNYEAQPDKSGLPSDRFSAERPEGSISTLTIQRTEQRDSAMYRCASSSRPQTANTGELFFGEGSRLTVL.